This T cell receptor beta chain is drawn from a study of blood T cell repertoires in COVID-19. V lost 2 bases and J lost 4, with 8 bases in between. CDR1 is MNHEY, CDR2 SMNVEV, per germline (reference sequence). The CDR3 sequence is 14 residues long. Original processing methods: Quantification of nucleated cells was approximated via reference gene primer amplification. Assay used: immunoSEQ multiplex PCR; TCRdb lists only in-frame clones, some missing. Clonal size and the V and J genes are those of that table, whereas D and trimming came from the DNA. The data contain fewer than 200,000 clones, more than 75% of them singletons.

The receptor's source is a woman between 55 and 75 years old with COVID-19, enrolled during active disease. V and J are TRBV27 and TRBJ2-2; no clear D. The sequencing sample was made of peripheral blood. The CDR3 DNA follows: TGTGCCAGCAGTTTAATGAGGAGCACCGGGGAGCTGTTTTTT. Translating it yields CASSLMRSTGELFF.